The next 22 T cell receptor beta chains were all read from a single sample in a study of T cells in Graves' hyperthyroidism and ophthalmopathy. Regions amplified from RNA transcripts were the TCR beta CDR3 regions. Researchers ran a first-round RT-PCR on the TCR CDR3 using the HTBI primer set. TCRdb itself ran the multiplex PCR reads through MiXCR, one entry per CDR3 protein. The data show around 400,000 distinct CDR3 sequences, roughly 15% seen once. Source material: blood. The origin of the receptors is a woman aged 55-69 years with Graves' ophthalmopathy.

Many counts were recorded for this clonotype. The genes are TRBV2 and TRBJ2-3; D is undetermined. Germline CDR1 reads SNHLY; CDR2 reads FYNNEI. V gave up 4 bases and J gave up 1 base, with 3 bases separating them. The CDR3 runs 12 residues. Written as DNA, the CDR3 is TGTGCCAGCAGTGTTGGCACAGATACGCAGTATTTT. Translating it yields CASSVGTDTQYF.

The sample holds many counts of this clonotype. V and J are TRBV18 and TRBJ2-1; D might be TRBD2 (5 bases). V lost 10 bases and J lost 5, with 18 bases in between. The CDR3 consists of 14 residues. Per germline, CDR1 KGHSH and CDR2 LQKENI. This chain's CDR3 is CATRRGRVNNEQFF. Written as DNA, the CDR3 is TGTGCCACCCGTCGAGGGCGGGTCAACAATGAGCAGTTCTTC.

This clonotype was observed many times. The rearrangement uses TRBV30 and TRBJ1-1; TRBD1 is a possible D gene (6 bases). Trimming stripped 4 bases from V and 10 bases from J, with 22 bases between. CDR1 and CDR2 from the germline V gene are GTSNPN and SVGIG (reference sequence). CDR3 length: 14 residues. CDR3 loop: CAWTIRGRGGGAFF. CDR3 coding DNA: TGTGCCTGGACCATACGGGGGCGGGGAGGTGGAGCTTTCTTT.

The chain joins TRBV7-7 to TRBJ2-1, with 8 bases identical to TRBD2. Per germline, CDR1 SSHAT and CDR2 FNYEAQ (reference sequence). The V and J ends lost 4 bases and 1 base, in that order; junction bases with no gene match: 12. The CDR3 contains 18 residues. The CDR3 bases are TGTGCCAGCAGCTCCGCCCGGGAGGGCCCGGCTTCCTACAATGAGCAGTTCTTC. Protein product: CASSSAREGPASYNEQFF.

This clonotype has just a few counts. The CDR3 loop is CASSRGGVGIRFNEQFF. The CDR3 DNA is TGTGCCAGCAGCCGGGGAGGGGTGGGAATCCGGTTCAATGAGCAGTTCTTC. The gene calls are TRBV3-1 and TRBJ2-1; 7 nucleotides match TRBD2. The CDR3 runs to 17 residues. Losses at the gene ends were 4 bases for V and 6 bases for J; bases not matched to a gene: 15. Germline V gene lookup returns CDR1 LGHDT and CDR2 YNNKEL (reference sequence).

This clonotype was detected a few times. V and J are TRBV7-9 and TRBJ2-2, with 8 nucleotides matching TRBD1. Trimming removed 6 bases from V and 6 bases from J; junction bases left unmatched: 9. Germline CDR1 reads SEHNR; CDR2 reads FQNEAQ (reference sequence). The CDR3 is 15 residues long. This chain's CDR3 is CASSQTSGQAGELFF. The CDR3 DNA sequence: TGTGCCAGCAGTCAGACATCGGGACAGGCCGGGGAGCTGTTTTTT.

This clonotype appeared many times. The V and J genes are TRBV20-1 and TRBJ2-1; 9 bases agree with TRBD2. The CDR3 runs 14 residues. Trimming cost V 1 base and J 7 bases; bases outside gene matches: 5. Germline loops: CDR1 DFQATT, CDR2 SNEGSKA (reference sequence). The CDR3 spells CSARAWTSVNEQFF. CDR3 sequence (DNA): TGCAGTGCTAGAGCATGGACTAGCGTAAATGAGCAGTTCTTC.

This clonotype occurred many times. The J gene is TRBJ2-1, the V gene TRBV7-9; the match to TRBD1 covers 11 bases. V dropped 5 bases and J dropped 6; count of bases not matched to a gene: 6. The CDR3 sequence is 15 residues long. CDR1 is SEHNR, CDR2 FQNEAQ, per germline (reference sequence). The CDR3 DNA sequence: TGTGCCAGCAGCCCCCCGGGACAGGGGGGCAATGAGCAGTTCTTC. Translating gives CASSPPGQGGNEQFF.

This clonotype showed up many times. This sequence joins TRBV11-2 and TRBJ2-7; 10 bases match TRBD1. Unmatched junction bases numbered 5, after V lost 1 base and J lost 5 bases. The CDR3 contains 15 residues. Germline loops: CDR1 SGHAT, CDR2 FQNNGV. The CDR3 coding sequence is TGTGCCAGCAGCTTAGGGGGGACAGGGGTCAACGAGCAGTACTTC. Translation gives CASSLGGTGVNEQYF.

This clonotype was recorded at least ten times. The genes are TRBV7-2 and TRBJ2-1; 8 bases map to TRBD2. V lost 1 base to trimming and J lost 4 bases; unmatched junction nucleotides: 6. The CDR3 has 16 amino acids. The germline CDR1 and CDR2 sequences are SGHTA and FQGNSA. CDR3: CASSLVGSGIYNEQFF. The DNA of the CDR3 is TGTGCCAGCAGCTTAGTAGGTAGCGGGATTTACAATGAGCAGTTCTTC.

J is TRBJ2-5 and V is TRBV5-1, with 13 bases matching TRBD2. The germline V gene has CDR1 SGHRS and CDR2 YFSETQ. Trimming at V came to 4 bases and at J to 6 bases, leaving 21 bases not matched to a gene. The CDR3 loop spans 20 amino acids. The CDR3: CASSTAEGLAGIEPRKTQYF. As DNA, the CDR3 is TGCGCCAGCAGCACGGCGGAGGGACTAGCGGGAATAGAGCCGAGAAAGACCCAGTACTTC.

In its sample, this clonotype was seen many times. The chain links TRBV28 to TRBJ2-3; D is unclear. Germline CDR1 reads MDHEN; CDR2 reads SYDVKM. V shed 5 bases and J shed 4 bases, with 13 bases lying between them. The CDR3 runs 14 residues. This CDR3 reads CASSPGSISDTQYF. The DNA of the CDR3 is TGTGCCAGCAGTCCTGGATCGATCTCAGATACGCAGTATTTT.

This clonotype came up many times. The chain joins TRBV5-1 to TRBJ2-1; D ambiguous. V gave up 0 bases and J gave up 4 bases, with 5 bases separating them. The CDR3 totals 13 residues. The germline gives CDR1 SGHRS, CDR2 YFSETQ. The chain's CDR3 is CASSLEAYNEQFF. DNA for the CDR3: TGCGCCAGCAGCTTGGAGGCTTACAATGAGCAGTTCTTC.

The chain uses TRBV24-1 and TRBJ2-2, with D possibly matching TRBD2 (6 bases). In germline, CDR1 is KGHDR, CDR2 SFDVKD. V lost 3 bases, J lost 0 bases, and 10 bases lay in between. The CDR3 contains 16 residues. The CDR3 reads CATSDGGLANTGELFF. The CDR3 DNA follows: TGTGCCACCAGTGATGGGGGACTTGCGAACACCGGGGAGCTGTTTTTT.

In this sample, this clonotype turned up many times. V usage is TRBV6-1 and J usage is TRBJ2-5, with a tentative D call TRBD2 (5 bases). The V end was cut by 5 bases, the J end by 1 base, with 14 bases between. Germline loops: CDR1 MNHNS, CDR2 SASEGT. The CDR3 is made up of 15 amino acids. The CDR3 here is CASSYAGGTQETQYF. The CDR3 DNA sequence: TGTGCCAGCAGTTATGCGGGCGGAACCCAAGAGACCCAGTACTTC.

This clonotype came up many times. The genes are TRBV10-3 and TRBJ2-7, with 8 bases aligning to TRBD1. V lost 5 bases and J lost 5; bases outside the gene matches: 8. The V gene's germline CDR1 is ENHRY and CDR2 SYGVKD. This CDR3 region has 14 residues. The DNA of the CDR3 is TGTGCCATCAGTTCCGGGACAGGCCCCAACGAGCAGTACTTC. Translating it yields CAISSGTGPNEQYF.

The CDR3 here is CSASGVRYSNQPQHF. The CDR3 bases are TGCAGTGCTAGTGGGGTCCGATATAGCAATCAGCCCCAGCATTTT. V gene TRBV20-1 combines with J gene TRBJ1-5; no reliable D call. V lost 3 bases to trimming and J lost 0 bases, with 12 bases between them. The germline CDR1 and CDR2 sequences are DFQATT and SNEGSKA (reference sequence). The CDR3 is 15 residues long.

This clonotype turned up a few times. This chain links TRBV18 with TRBJ1-2; D perhaps matches TRBD1 (6 bases). Germline-derived CDR1 and CDR2 are KGHSH and LQKENI. Trimming removed 6 bases from V and 4 bases from J, with 18 bases in between. This CDR3 is built from 15 residues. The DNA of the CDR3 is TGTGCCAGCTCGTCCTCGGGGGGGCGCGGCTATGGCTACACCTTC. As protein: CASSSSGGRGYGYTF. Full variable domain (missing parts from reference TRBV18 and TRBJ1-2): NAGVMQNPRHLVRRRGQEARLRCSPMKGHSHVYWYRQLPEEGLKFMVYLQKENIIDESGMPKERFSAEFPKEGPSILRIQQVVRGDSAAYFCASSSSGGRGYGYTFGSGTRLTVV.

The chain joins TRBV19 to TRBJ2-7; 7 bases agree with TRBD2. The trim removed 6 bases at V and 3 bases at J, leaving 11 bases unmatched. The CDR3 consists of 15 residues. Germline loops: CDR1 LNHDA, CDR2 SQIVND (reference sequence). The DNA of the CDR3 is TGTGCCAGTAGCCCCCGGGGGGTTAGCGGCTACGAGCAGTACTTC. Translating gives CASSPRGVSGYEQYF.

This clonotype was found many times. The J gene is TRBJ1-6, the V gene TRBV30; 7 nucleotides align to TRBD1. V shed 0 bases and J 7 bases; nucleotides not matched to a gene: 6. The CDR3 spans 15 residues. The germline V gene has CDR1 GTSNPN and CDR2 SVGIG (reference sequence). DNA of the CDR3: TGTGCCTGGAGTGTAGGGACAGCCAGAAATTCACCCCTCCACTTT. This translates into CAWSVGTARNSPLHF. Full variable domain (missing parts from reference TRBV30 and TRBJ1-6): SQTIHQWPATLVQPVGSPLSLECTVEGTSNPNLYWYRQAAGRGLQLLFYSVGIGQISSEVPQNLSASRPQDRQFILSSKKLLLSDSGFYLCAWSVGTARNSPLHFGNGTRLTVT.

This clonotype showed up many times. One end of the junction is discordant with germline, which a read error may explain. The genes are TRBV7-9 and TRBJ2-7; possibly TRBD2 for D (5 bases). Per germline, CDR1 SEHNR and CDR2 FQNEAQ (reference sequence). This CDR3 is 15 amino acids long. CDR3 loop: CASSLYGLGNYEQCF. The CDR3, as DNA: TGTGCCAGCAGCTTATATGGACTGGGAAACTACGAGCAGTGCTTC.

In this sample, this clonotype turned up a few times. This chain connects TRBV28 to TRBJ2-2; D possibly corresponds to TRBD2 (6 bases). In germline, CDR1 is MDHEN, CDR2 SYDVKM. V shed 8 bases and J shed 5 bases, with 12 bases lying between them. This CDR3 has 13 amino acids. CDR3 amino acids: CASLPGVTGELFF. Written as DNA, the CDR3 is TGTGCCAGCCTCCCGGGGGTAACCGGGGAGCTGTTTTTT.